A single sample is the source of the 10 T cell receptor beta chains below, sequenced in a study of Ad26.COV2.S vaccination and SARS-CoV-2 variants. Treatment noted: 15 to 20 received Ad26.COV2.S at low or high dose, single or two shots; roughly five received placebo; per-sample allocation not given. Samples analyzed were those drawn on day 63 after the first vaccine or placebo injection. Measured with immunoSEQ multiplex PCR; TCRdb has only the in-frame clones, and not every one. The top ten clones hold about 3.3% of a sample with about 350,000 clones, 70% to 90% of them seen once. Sequenced here: peripheral blood, sampled in a trial of Ad26.COV2.S vaccine versus placebo. The receptors were sampled from a person aged 18-60 years who received the Ad26.COV2.S COVID-19 vaccine or a placebo.

Regarding this clone: Relative to the germline gene, one junction end is altered; a read error may explain this. This chain joins TRBV7-7 and TRBJ2-5; 7 positions match TRBD1. Looked up from germline, CDR1 is SSHAT and CDR2 is FNYEAQ (reference sequence). The CDR3 runs 14 residues. The CDR3 sequence is CASSLRTGQETQYF. CDR3 in DNA: TGTGCTAGCAGCTTACGGACAGGCCAAGAGACCCAGTACTTC.

The V call is TRBV5-4, the J call TRBJ2-3; possible D gene TRBD1, 6 bases. CDR1 and CDR2 from the germline V gene are SGHNT and YYREEE (reference sequence). The CDR3 is 15 residues long. Deletions cut 4 bases from V and 0 bases from J, with 12 bases between. This chain's CDR3 is CASSQLQGSTDTQYF. In DNA, the CDR3 is TGTGCCAGCAGCCAATTACAGGGAAGCACAGATACGCAGTATTTT. The complete variable domain, with remaining parts taken from reference TRBV5-4 and TRBJ2-3, reads ETGVTQSPTHLIKTRGQQVTLRCSSQSGHNTVSWYQQALGQGPQFIFQYYREEENGRGNFPPRFSGLQFPNYSSELNVNALELDDSALYLCASSQLQGSTDTQYFGPGTRLTVL.

The genes are TRBV6-5 and TRBJ1-2; perhaps TRBD1 as D (5 bases). The length of the CDR3 is 14 residues. V lost 0 bases and J 9 bases, leaving 14 bases between the germline ends. Germline V lookup: CDR1 MNHEY, CDR2 SVGAGI. For the CDR3, the DNA is TGTGCCAGCAGTTACTCGGTCCTTCGGGGGAGCTACACCTTC. This sequence encodes CASSYSVLRGSYTF.

The chain employs TRBV5-5 and TRBJ1-1, with D unclear. The ends were cut back, 0 bases at V and 3 bases at J, with 12 bases in the middle. Germline CDR1 is SGHKS and CDR2 is YYEKEE (reference sequence). The length of the CDR3 is 15 residues. CDR3 loop: CASSLEGGVDTEAFF. The DNA of the CDR3 is TGTGCCAGCAGCTTGGAGGGCGGGGTGGACACTGAAGCTTTCTTT.

A remark on this clone: Other DNA sequences in the sample encode the same CDR3. This rearrangement joins TRBV5-1 to TRBJ2-7; no firm D call. The CDR3 runs 12 residues. In germline, CDR1 is SGHRS, CDR2 YFSETQ. V shed 4 bases and J shed 0 bases, with 5 bases lying between them. As DNA, the CDR3 is TGCGCCAGCAGCCTGAACTCCTACGAGCAGTACTTC. Its protein product is CASSLNSYEQYF.

The V call is TRBV10-3, the J call TRBJ1-1; a weak D match, TRBD1 (5 bases). Germline V gene data show CDR1 as ENHRY and CDR2 as SYGVKD. This CDR3 contains 15 residues. The V end lost 0 bases, the J end lost 1 base, and 9 bases lay between the germline ends. Written as DNA, the CDR3 is TGTGCCATCAGTGAGTCGAACCAGGGGAACACTGAAGCTTTCTTT. It translates to CAISESNQGNTEAFF.

The count of this clone is one. The chain joins TRBV19 to TRBJ2-1, with unresolved D. Trimming took 5 bases from V and 10 from J, leaving 24 bases between them. This CDR3 has 16 amino acids. CDR1 and CDR2 (germline): LNHDA, SQIVND (reference sequence). CDR3 sequence: CASSPDGLVGRWEQFF. The DNA of the CDR3 is TGTGCCAGTAGTCCGGACGGGTTAGTAGGCAGGTGGGAGCAGTTCTTC.

This chain uses TRBV6-2 or TRBV6-3 with TRBJ2-7; 9 positions agree with TRBD2. Germline-derived CDR1 and CDR2 are MNHEY and SVGEGT. The CDR3 is 14 residues long. V lost 3 bases, J lost 2 bases, and 2 bases stayed unmatched. The CDR3 bases are TGTGCCAGCAGTTATCTAGCGGGGCCCTACGAGCAGTACTTC. Its translation is CASSYLAGPYEQYF.

This chain uses TRBV7-2 with TRBJ2-2; 10 nucleotides agree with TRBD2. CDR1 is SGHTA, CDR2 FQGNSA, per germline. With V trimmed by 4 bases and J by 4 bases, 9 bases remained unmatched. The CDR3 length is 17 residues. This chain's CDR3 is CASSSHLGLASTGELFF. CDR3 nucleotides: TGTGCCAGCAGCTCTCACCTGGGACTAGCGAGCACCGGGGAGCTGTTTTTT.

This clone has more than one count but fewer than ten. V is TRBV7-8 and J is TRBJ2-1; D is unresolved. The CDR3 has 15 amino acids. Germline V lookup: CDR1 SGHVS, CDR2 FQNEAQ. V was shortened by 5 bases and J by 6 bases, with 17 bases between the two germline ends. The CDR3: CASSMTYPFANEQFF. DNA of the CDR3: TGTGCCAGCAGCATGACCTACCCCTTCGCCAATGAGCAGTTCTTC.